The rows below give T cell receptor beta chains drawn from one sample of a study of T cells in Graves' hyperthyroidism and ophthalmopathy. TCRdb analysed the multiplex PCR reads with MiXCR anew, one entry per CDR3 protein. The repertoire includes hundreds of thousands of distinct CDR3 sequences, about 38% of them detected once, and roughly 8.3% sits in the top ten. Sequencing was done on a sample of blood. The origin of the receptors is a man between 18 and 29 years old with Graves' hyperthyroidism. The CDR3 runs from the conserved cysteine through the conserved F or W. The D gene is left open where the match is weak. The size field is filled for only some rows; it gives once, few, many or a size class.

clone_size	v_call	cdr3_length	d_call	j_call	cdr3_nt	cdr3_aa
.	TRBV20-1	13	TRBD1	TRBJ1-3	TGCAGTGCTACCGGGACAGTTCGGGACACCATATATTTT	CSATGTVRDTIYF
.	TRBV19	17	.	TRBJ1-1	TGTGCCAGTAGTATACCGGGGGACTCCCCCTGGGACACTGAAGCTTTCTTT	CASSIPGDSPWDTEAFF
.	TRBV19	14	TRBD2	TRBJ2-7	TGTGCCAGTAGGGGACTAGCGGGAGCCCACGAGCAGTACTTC	CASRGLAGAHEQYF
many	TRBV7-9	14	TRBD1	TRBJ1-4	TGTGCCAGCACCCCGACAGGGAGTTTGGAAAAACTGTTTTTT	CASTPTGSLEKLFF
.	TRBV2	13	.	TRBJ1-1	TGTGCCAGCAGCCAACACCCGGGCACTGAAGCTTTCTTT	CASSQHPGTEAFF
.	TRBV15	14	.	TRBJ2-2	TGTGCCACCAGCAGCGAAGTGAACACCGGGGAGCTGTTTTTT	CATSSEVNTGELFF
few	TRBV10-3	15	TRBD2	TRBJ2-7	TGTGCCATCAAGGCCTCGACTAGCGGGACCTACGAGCAGTACTTC	CAIKASTSGTYEQYF
few	TRBV12-3/TRBV12-4	13	.	TRBJ1-1	TGTGCTAGTGCCCCTGAAGGGAGGACTGAAGCTTTCTTT	CASAPEGRTEAFF
many	TRBV5-1	15	.	TRBJ1-2	TGCGCCAGCAGCTTGGTAGGCAGGGCCTACTATGGCTACACCTTC	CASSLVGRAYYGYTF
.	TRBV12-3/TRBV12-4	11	.	TRBJ1-2	TGTGCCACAGAAGGGAACTATGGCTACACCTTC	CATEGNYGYTF
few	TRBV5-1	16	TRBD1	TRBJ2-7	TGCGCCAGCAGCCAAAGACAGGGCGAGATTGAATACGAGCAGTACTTC	CASSQRQGEIEYEQYF
.	TRBV5-1	12	.	TRBJ2-2	TGCGCCAGCAGACAGGAGGTCGGGGAGCTGTTTTTT	CASRQEVGELFF
few	TRBV7-9	15	.	TRBJ2-2	TGTGCCAGCAGCTTAAAAGCCGGGAACCCCGGGGAGCTGTTTTTT	CASSLKAGNPGELFF
.	TRBV6-1	16	.	TRBJ2-5	TGTGCCAGCACTCTCCTGGGCGTGGCAGAACAAGAGACCCAGTACTTC	CASTLLGVAEQETQYF
many	TRBV29-1	12	.	TRBJ2-7	TGCAGCGTGGCTACAGGGGAGGACGAGCAGTACTTC	CSVATGEDEQYF
once	TRBV7-9	10	.	TRBJ2-7	TGTGCCACCCAGGGGAACGAGCAGTACTTC	CATQGNEQYF
few	TRBV7-9	14	.	TRBJ1-1	TGTGCCAGCAGCTTATCACAGGGCTACACTGAAGCTTTCTTT	CASSLSQGYTEAFF
.	TRBV6-6	16	.	TRBJ1-6	TGTGCCAGCAGACGGACAGCCGGCTCCTATAATTCACCCCTCCACTTT	CASRRTAGSYNSPLHF
.	TRBV12-3/TRBV12-4	13	.	TRBJ2-3	TGTGCCAGCAGTTTTAAGGTTCGGGATACGCAGTATTTT	CASSFKVRDTQYF
few	TRBV5-1	15	.	TRBJ1-6	TGCGCCAGCAGCACGGATAGCTCCTATAATTCACCCCTCCACTTT	CASSTDSSYNSPLHF
.	TRBV10-3	12	.	TRBJ2-7	TGTGCCAGCAGTTACCCTCACTACGAGCAGTACTTC	CASSYPHYEQYF
.	TRBV4-3	17	.	TRBJ1-2	TGCGCCAGCAGCCAAGTGGTATCGGACAAAAAAAGAAATGGCTACACCTTC	CASSQVVSDKKRNGYTF
.	TRBV19	15	.	TRBJ1-4	TGTGCCAGTAGGCCACGGACGGGAGGGAATGAAAAACTGTTTTTT	CASRPRTGGNEKLFF
.	TRBV29-1	12	.	TRBJ2-5	TGCAGCGTGGGACGGCCGAATCAGCCCCAGTACTTC	CSVGRPNQPQYF